This TCR beta chain was recorded in a study of shared clonotypes between healthy human individuals. Details on this clone: Antigen specificity is unknown.

This CDR3 is built from 19 residues. Unmatched junction bases numbered 13, after V lost 1 base and J lost 2 bases. Germline V gene sequence: CDR1 LNHDA, CDR2 SQIVND (reference sequence). Overall study findings and caveats: Of the naive CD4 clonotypes, around 4.7% were shared across several donors.

Only in-frame clones appear in the TCRdb table, and some are missing; sequencing was by immunoSEQ multiplex PCR. The table lists about 1 million clones, approximately 70% of them singletons. This sequence joins TRBV19 and TRBJ2-1, with 8 bases identical to TRBD2. The sequenced sample consisted of memory CD4+ T cells sorted from blood. Stated subset: CD45RA-negative fraction. The source of this sequence is a man aged 18 to 35 in good health. CDR3 in amino acids: CASSIVHPSGSRAYNEQFF. CDR3 nucleotide sequence: TGTGCCAGTAGTATAGTCCATCCGAGCGGGAGCAGGGCCTACAATGAGCAGTTCTTC.